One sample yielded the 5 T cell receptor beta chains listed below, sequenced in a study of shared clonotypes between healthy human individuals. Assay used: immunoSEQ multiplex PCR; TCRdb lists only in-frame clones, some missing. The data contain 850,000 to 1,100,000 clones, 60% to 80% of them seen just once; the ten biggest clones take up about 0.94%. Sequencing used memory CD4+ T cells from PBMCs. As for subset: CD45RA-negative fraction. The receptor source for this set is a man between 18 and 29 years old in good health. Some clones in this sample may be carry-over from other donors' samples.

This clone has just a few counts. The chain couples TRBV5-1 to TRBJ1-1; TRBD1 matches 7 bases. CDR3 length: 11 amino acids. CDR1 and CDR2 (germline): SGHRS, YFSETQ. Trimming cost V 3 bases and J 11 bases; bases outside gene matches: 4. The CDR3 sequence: CASSSDREAFF. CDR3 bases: TGCGCCAGCAGCTCCGACAGGGAGGCTTTCTTT. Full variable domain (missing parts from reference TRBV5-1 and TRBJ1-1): KAGVTQTPRYLIKTRGQQVTLSCSPISGHRSVSWYQQTPGQGLQFLFEYFSETQRNKGNFPGRFSGRQFSNSRSEMNVSTLELGDSALYLCASSSDREAFFGQGTRLTVV.

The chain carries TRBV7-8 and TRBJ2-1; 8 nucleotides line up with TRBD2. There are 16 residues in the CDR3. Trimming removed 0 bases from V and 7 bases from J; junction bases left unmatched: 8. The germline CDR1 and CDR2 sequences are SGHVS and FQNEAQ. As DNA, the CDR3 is TGTGCCAGCAGCTTAGCGGGGTTAGCGGGGTGGAATGAGCAGTTCTTC. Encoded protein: CASSLAGLAGWNEQFF.

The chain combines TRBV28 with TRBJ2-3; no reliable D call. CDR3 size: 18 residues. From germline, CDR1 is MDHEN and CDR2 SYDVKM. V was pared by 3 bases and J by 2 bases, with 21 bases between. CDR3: CASSFKQAGPHITDTQYF. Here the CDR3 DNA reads TGTGCCAGCAGTTTCAAGCAAGCCGGGCCCCATATCACAGATACGCAGTATTTT.

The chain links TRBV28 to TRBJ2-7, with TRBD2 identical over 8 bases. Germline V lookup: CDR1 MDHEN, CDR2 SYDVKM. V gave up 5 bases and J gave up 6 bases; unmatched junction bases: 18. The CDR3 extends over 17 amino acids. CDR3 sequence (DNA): TGTGCCAGCAGTCGGACCACAGGACTAGCTAAGGTAGCCGAGCAGTACTTC. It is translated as CASSRTTGLAKVAEQYF.

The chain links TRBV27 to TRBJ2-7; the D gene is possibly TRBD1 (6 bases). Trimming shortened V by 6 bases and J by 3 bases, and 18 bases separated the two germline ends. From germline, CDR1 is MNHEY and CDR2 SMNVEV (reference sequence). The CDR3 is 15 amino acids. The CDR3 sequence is CASSPGHGLLYEQYF. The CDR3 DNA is TGTGCCAGCAGCCCGGGACACGGATTACTCTACGAGCAGTACTTC.